This TCR beta chain is drawn from a study of human T cells and chemical hapten exposure. Study-level findings and limits: TCRs exceeding a frequency of 1 in 1000 stayed unchanged under DPC sensitization. Compared to controls, expanded TCRs made significantly more large clusters of similar CDR3s.

Each CDR3 protein is one row after TCRdb ran MiXCR on the RACE reads. The sample carries more than 300,000 distinct CDR3 sequences, around 5.5% recorded once. Specified time point: pre-sensitization, week 0. This sample's treatment: therapeutic diphenylcyclopropenone sensitization with weekly scalp DPC. Of note for this clonotype: Its target is not known.

V was pared by 5 bases and J by 1 base, with 14 bases between. The CDR3 is made up of 15 amino acids. CDR1 is MNHNS, CDR2 SASEGT, per germline. The chain combines TRBV6-1 with TRBJ1-1, with D unclear. The sequencing here drew on whole blood, taken in connection with sensitization to the hapten diphenylcyclopropenone (DPC). The source of this sequence is a woman under 30 with alopecia areata. Some clones in this sample may be carry-over from other donors' samples. The CDR3 loop reads CASSIEAWRNTEAFF. CDR3 in DNA: TGTGCCAGCAGTATAGAGGCATGGAGGAACACTGAAGCTTTCTTT.